Detailed here is one TCR beta chain. No antigen is known for it. The sample is drawn from a study of T cell responses to AZD1222 COVID-19 vaccine. Notes on the study in general: Spike-specific TCR depth and breadth grew after two AZD1222 doses. Baseline antibody screening turned up just six seropositive AZD1222 recipients. Spike-wide vaccine-associated CD4 TCRs dominated at 160-218 and 743-854. Nearly half of spike-specific TCRs reportedly target variant regions that are unmutated in the B.1.351 and B.1.1.7 variants.

The method was immunoSEQ multiplex PCR; TCRdb's version includes in-frame clones alone and lacks a portion of them. The sample holds some 69,000 clones, 85% seen once. V was clipped by 6 bases and J by 6 bases, with 13 bases between them. CDR1 and CDR2 from the germline V gene are SGHDT and YYEEEE. The CDR3 extends over 14 amino acids. The input for sequencing was peripheral blood, taken on day 0 of AZD1222 vaccination. The chain links TRBV5-6 to TRBJ1-6; D remains ambiguous. The TCR was taken from an adult in good health. CDR3 sequence: CASTISQLNSPLHF. The CDR3 DNA sequence: TGTGCCAGCACAATCAGCCAACTTAATTCACCCCTCCACTTT.